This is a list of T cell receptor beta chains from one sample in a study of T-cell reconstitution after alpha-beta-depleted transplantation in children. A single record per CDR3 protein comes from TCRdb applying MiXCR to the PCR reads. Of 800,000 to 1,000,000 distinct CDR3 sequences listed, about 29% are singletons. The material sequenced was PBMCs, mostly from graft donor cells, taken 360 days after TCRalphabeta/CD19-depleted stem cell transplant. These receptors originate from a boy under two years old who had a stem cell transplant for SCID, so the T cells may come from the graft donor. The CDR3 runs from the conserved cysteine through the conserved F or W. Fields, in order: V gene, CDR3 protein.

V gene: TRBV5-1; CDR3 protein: CASSFLSGTGYEQYF
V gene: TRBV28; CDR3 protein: CASSPNGKASLGNQPQHF
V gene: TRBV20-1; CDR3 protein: CSAPAGTGAFSQYF
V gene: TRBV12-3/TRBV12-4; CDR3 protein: CASSPTGFYEQFF
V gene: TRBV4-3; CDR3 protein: CASSRRGANTGELFF
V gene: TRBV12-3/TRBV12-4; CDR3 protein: CASSLKGGPYYEQYF
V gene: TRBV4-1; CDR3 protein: CASSQGFGRNTEAFF
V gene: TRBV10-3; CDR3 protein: CAISVAGGRPGQETQYF
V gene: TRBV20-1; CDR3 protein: CSARGGYQPQHF
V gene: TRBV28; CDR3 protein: CASSVQGAYREQYF
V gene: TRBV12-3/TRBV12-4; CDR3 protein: CASSRTSGAPRQFF
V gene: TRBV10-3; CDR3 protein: CATRDGISYNEQFF
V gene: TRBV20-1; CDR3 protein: CSASSRADTGTEQYF
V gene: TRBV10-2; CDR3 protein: CASKDSGGGAYEQYF
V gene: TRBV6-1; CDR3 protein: CASTRQGYYGYTF
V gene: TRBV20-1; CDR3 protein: CSAVSGGAFYEQYF
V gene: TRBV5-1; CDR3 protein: CASSSGTNSYEQYF